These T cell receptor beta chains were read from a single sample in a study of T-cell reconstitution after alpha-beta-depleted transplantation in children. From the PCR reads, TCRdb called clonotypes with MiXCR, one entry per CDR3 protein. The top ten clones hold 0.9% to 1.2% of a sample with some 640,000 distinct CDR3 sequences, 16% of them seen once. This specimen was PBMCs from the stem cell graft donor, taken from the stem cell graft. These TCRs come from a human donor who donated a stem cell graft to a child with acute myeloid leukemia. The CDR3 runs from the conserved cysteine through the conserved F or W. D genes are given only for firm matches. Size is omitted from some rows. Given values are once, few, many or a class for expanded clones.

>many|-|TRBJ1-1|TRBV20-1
CSVRALGTEAFF
TGCAGTGTTCGGGCCCTGGGCACTGAAGCTTTCTTT
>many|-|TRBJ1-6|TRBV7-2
CASSLSTGNINSPLHF
TGTGCCAGCAGCTTAAGTACAGGAAATATTAATTCACCCCTCCACTTT
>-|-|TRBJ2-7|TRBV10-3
CAISAAGQFYEQYF
TGTGCCATCAGTGCCGCCGGGCAATTCTACGAGCAGTACTTC
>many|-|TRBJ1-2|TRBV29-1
CSVVSGGGYTF
TGCAGCGTTGTTTCGGGGGGTGGCTACACCTTC
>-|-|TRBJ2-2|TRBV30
CAWSVLRPGELFF
TGTGCCTGGAGTGTGCTACGACCCGGGGAGCTGTTTTTT
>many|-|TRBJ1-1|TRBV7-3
CASSSPENTEAFF
TGTGCCAGCAGCTCCCCAGAGAACACTGAAGCTTTCTTT
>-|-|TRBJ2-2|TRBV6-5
CASSYAGVNTGELFF
TGTGCCAGCAGTTACGCAGGAGTGAACACCGGGGAGCTGTTTTTT
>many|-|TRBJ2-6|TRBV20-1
CSATAPTGANVLTF
TGCAGTGCTACAGCCCCGACTGGGGCCAACGTCCTGACTTTC
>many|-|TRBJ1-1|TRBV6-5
CASSYAPWGKNTEAFF
TGTGCCAGCAGTTACGCACCATGGGGGAAGAACACTGAAGCTTTCTTT
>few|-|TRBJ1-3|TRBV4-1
CASSQDPSSGNTIYF
TGCGCCAGCAGCCAAGATCCGTCCTCTGGAAACACCATATATTTT
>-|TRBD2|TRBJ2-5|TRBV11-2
CASSLLRGAGGETQYF
TGTGCCAGCAGCTTATTAAGGGGAGCGGGGGGAGAGACCCAGTACTTC
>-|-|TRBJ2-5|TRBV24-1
CATSAGYQETQYF
TGTGCCACCAGTGCGGGGTACCAAGAGACCCAGTACTTC
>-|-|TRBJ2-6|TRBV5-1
CASSVRHNSGANVLTF
TGCGCCAGCAGTGTGAGACACAACTCTGGGGCCAACGTCCTGACTTTC
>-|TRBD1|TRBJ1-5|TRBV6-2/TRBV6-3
CASSLDRIGGYSNQPQHF
TGTGCCAGCAGTCTGGACAGGATTGGGGGATATAGCAATCAGCCCCAGCATTTT
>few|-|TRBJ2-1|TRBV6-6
CASIVGNEQFF
TGTGCCAGCATCGTAGGCAATGAGCAGTTCTTC
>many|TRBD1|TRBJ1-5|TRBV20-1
CSVTTGLVYSNQPQHF
TGCAGTGTCACGACAGGGTTGGTCTATAGCAATCAGCCCCAGCATTTT